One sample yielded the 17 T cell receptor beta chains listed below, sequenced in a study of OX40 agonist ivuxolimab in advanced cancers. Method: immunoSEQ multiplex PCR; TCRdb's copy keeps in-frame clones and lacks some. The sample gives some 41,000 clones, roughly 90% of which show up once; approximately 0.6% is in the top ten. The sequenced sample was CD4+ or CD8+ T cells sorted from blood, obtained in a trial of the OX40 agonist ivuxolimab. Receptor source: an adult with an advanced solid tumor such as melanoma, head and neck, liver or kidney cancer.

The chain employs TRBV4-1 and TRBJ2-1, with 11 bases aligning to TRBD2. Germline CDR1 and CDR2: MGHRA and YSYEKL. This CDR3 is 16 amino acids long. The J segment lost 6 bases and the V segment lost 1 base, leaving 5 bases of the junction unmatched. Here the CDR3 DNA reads TGCGCCAGCAGCCAAGTCCGGACTAGCGGGTTCAATGAGCAGTTCTTC. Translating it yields CASSQVRTSGFNEQFF.

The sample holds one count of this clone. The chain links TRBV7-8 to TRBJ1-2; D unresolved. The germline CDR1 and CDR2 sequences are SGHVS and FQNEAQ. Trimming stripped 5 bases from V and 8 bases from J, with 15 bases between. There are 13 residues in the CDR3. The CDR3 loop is CASSPQLHGGYTF. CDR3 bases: TGTGCCAGCAGCCCACAACTGCACGGAGGCTACACCTTC.

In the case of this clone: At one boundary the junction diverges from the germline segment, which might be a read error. CDR3 bases: TGTGCCAGCAGTAAAGCGGGGGGGAGCTCCTACGAGCAGTACTTC. Translation: CASSKAGGSSYEQYF. The chain employs TRBV2 and TRBJ2-7; 10 bases line up with TRBD2. Per the germline V gene, CDR1 is SNHLY and CDR2 is FYNNEI. The CDR3 has 15 residues.

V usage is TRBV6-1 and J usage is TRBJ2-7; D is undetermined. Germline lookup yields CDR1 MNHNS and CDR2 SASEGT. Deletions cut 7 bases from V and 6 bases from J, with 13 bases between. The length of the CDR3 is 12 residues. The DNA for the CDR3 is TGTGCCAGCACCTCGGTCGGCCTCGAGCAGTACTTC. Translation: CASTSVGLEQYF.

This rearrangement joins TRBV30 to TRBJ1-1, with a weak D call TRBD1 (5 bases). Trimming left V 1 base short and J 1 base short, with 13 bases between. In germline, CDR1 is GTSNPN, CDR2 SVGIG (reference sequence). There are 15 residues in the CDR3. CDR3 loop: CAWSAEWGGNTEAFF. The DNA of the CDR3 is TGTGCCTGGAGTGCGGAATGGGGGGGGAACACTGAAGCTTTCTTT. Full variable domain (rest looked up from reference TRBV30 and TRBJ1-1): SQTIHQWPATLVQPVGSPLSLECTVEGTSNPNLYWYRQAAGRGLQLLFYSVGIGQISSEVPQNLSASRPQDRQFILSSKKLLLSDSGFYLCAWSAEWGGNTEAFFGQGTRLTVV.

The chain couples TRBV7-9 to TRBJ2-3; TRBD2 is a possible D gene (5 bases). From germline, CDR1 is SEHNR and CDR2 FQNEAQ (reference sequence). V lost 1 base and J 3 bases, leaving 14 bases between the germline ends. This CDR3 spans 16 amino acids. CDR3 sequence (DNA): TGTGCCAGCAGCTTAGGGTACGGCAGGAGGACAGATACGCAGTATTTT. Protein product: CASSLGYGRRTDTQYF.

The CDR3 here is CASSLGQGYTGELFF. Here the CDR3 DNA reads TGTGCCAGCAGCCTTGGACAGGGCTACACCGGGGAGCTGTTTTTT. The rearrangement links TRBV11-1 to TRBJ2-2; 8 bases fit TRBD1. This CDR3 region has 15 residues. Germline V gene data show CDR1 as SGHAT and CDR2 as FQDESV (reference sequence). With V trimmed by 5 bases and J by 3 bases, 5 bases remained unmatched.

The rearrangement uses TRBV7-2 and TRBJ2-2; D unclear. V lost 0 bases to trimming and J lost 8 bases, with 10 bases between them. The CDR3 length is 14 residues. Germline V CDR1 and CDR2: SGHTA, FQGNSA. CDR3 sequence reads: CASSLASEQGELFF. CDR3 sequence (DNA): TGTGCCAGCAGCTTAGCCAGCGAACAGGGGGAGCTGTTTTTT.

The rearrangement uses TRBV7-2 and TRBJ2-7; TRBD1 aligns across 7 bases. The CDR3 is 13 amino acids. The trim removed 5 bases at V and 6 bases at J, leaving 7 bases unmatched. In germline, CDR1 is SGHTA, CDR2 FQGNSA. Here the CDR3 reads CASSQDRAGEQYF. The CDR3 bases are TGTGCCAGCAGCCAAGACAGGGCGGGCGAGCAGTACTTC.

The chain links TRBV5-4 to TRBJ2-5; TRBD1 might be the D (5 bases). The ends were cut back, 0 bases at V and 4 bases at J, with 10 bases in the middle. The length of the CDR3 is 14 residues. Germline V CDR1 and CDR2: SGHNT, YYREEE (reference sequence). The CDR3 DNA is TGTGCCAGCAGCTTGGCAGGGAAGCCAGAGACCCAGTACTTC. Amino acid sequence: CASSLAGKPETQYF. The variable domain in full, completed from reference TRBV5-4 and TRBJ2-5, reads ETGVTQSPTHLIKTRGQQVTLRCSSQSGHNTVSWYQQALGQGPQFIFQYYREEENGRGNFPPRFSGLQFPNYSSELNVNALELDDSALYLCASSLAGKPETQYFGPGTRLLVL.

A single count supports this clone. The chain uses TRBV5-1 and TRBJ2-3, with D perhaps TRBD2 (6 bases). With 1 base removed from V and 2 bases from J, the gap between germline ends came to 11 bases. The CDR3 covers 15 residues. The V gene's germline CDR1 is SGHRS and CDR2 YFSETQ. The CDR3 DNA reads TGCGCCAGCAGCTTGATCGGGGGAGACACAGATACGCAGTATTTT. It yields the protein CASSLIGGDTDTQYF.

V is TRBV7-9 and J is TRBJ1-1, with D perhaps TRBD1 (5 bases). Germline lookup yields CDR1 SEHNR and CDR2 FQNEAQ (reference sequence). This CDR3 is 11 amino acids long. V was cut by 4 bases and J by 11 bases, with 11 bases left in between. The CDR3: CASSSQGFAFF. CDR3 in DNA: TGTGCCAGCAGCTCCCAGGGATTCGCTTTCTTT.

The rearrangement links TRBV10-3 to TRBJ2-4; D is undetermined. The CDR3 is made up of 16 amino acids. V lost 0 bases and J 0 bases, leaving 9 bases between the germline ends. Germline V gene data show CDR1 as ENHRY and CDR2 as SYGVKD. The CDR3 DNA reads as TGTGCCATCAGTGAGTCACTGTCCCTAGCCAAAAACATTCAGTACTTC. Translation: CAISESLSLAKNIQYF.

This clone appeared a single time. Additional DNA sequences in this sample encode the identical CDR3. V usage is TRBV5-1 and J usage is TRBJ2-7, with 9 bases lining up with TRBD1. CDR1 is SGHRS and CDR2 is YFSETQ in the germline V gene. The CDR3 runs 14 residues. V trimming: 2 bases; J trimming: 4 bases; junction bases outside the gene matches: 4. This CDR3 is CASSLPGQGYEQYF. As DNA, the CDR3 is TGCGCCAGCAGCTTACCGGGACAGGGATACGAGCAGTACTTC.

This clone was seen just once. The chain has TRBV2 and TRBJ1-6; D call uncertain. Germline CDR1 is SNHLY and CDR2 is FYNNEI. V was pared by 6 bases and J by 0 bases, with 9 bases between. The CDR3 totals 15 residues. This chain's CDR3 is CASSLQSSYNSPLHF. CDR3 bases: TGTGCCAGCAGCTTACAGAGCTCCTATAATTCACCCCTCCACTTT. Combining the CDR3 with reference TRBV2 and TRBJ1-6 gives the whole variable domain EPEVTQTPSHQVTQMGQEVILRCVPISNHLYFYWYRQILGQKVEFLVSFYNNEISEKSEIFDDQFSVERPDGSNFTLKIRSTKLEDSAMYFCASSLQSSYNSPLHFGNGTRLTVT.

CDR3 region: CASSEGGLAEAFF. DNA of the CDR3: TGTGCCAGCAGTGAAGGAGGGTTGGCTGAAGCTTTCTTT. The V and J genes are TRBV6-1 and TRBJ1-1; D remains unclear. The CDR3 is 13 residues long. Germline V gene sequence: CDR1 MNHNS, CDR2 SASEGT. V shed 1 base and J shed 6 bases, with 9 bases lying between them.

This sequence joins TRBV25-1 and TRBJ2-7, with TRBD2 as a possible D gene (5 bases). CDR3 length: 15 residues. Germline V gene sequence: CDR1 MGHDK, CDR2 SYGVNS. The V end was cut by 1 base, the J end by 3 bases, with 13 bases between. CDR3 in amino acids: CASSESEAVHYEQYF. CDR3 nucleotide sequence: TGTGCCAGCAGTGAATCGGAGGCAGTACACTACGAGCAGTACTTC.